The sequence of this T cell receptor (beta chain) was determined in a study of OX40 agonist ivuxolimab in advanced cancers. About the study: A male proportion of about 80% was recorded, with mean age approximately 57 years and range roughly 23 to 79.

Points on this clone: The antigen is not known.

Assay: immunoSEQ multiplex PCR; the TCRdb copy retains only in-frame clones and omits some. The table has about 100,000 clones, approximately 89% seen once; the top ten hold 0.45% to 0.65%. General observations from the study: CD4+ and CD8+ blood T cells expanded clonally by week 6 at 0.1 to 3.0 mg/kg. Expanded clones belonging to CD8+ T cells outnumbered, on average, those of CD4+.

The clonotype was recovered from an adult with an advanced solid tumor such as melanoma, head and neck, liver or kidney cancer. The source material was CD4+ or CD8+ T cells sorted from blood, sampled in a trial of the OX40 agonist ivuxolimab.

CDR3 in DNA: TGTGCCAGCAGCTCGACCTCCTACGAGCAGTACTTC. Translated: CASSSTSYEQYF. V and J are TRBV27 and TRBJ2-7, with D uncertain. The germline gives CDR1 MNHEY, CDR2 SMNVEV (reference sequence). V was cut by 6 bases and J by 0 bases, with 6 bases left in between. CDR3 length equals 12 residues.